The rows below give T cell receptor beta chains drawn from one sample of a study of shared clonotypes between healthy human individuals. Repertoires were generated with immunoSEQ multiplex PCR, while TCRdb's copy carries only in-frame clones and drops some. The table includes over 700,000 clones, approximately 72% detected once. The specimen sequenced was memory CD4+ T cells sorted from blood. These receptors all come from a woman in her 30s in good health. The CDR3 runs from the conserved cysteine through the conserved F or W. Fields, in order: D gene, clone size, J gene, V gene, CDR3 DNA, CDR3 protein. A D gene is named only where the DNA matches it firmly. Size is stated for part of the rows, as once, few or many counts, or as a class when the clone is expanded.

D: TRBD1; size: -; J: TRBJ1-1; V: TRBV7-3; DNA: TGTGCCAGCAGCCCTGGCCTCGGACAGGGTGAAGCTTTCTTT; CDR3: CASSPGLGQGEAFF
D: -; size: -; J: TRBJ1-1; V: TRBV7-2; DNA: TGTGCCAGCAGCTTAGGACACTCGAACACTGAAGCTTTCTTT; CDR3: CASSLGHSNTEAFF
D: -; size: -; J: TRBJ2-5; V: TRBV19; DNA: TGTGCCAGTAGCCTTGGAGGGTTGTTAGAGACCCAGTACTTC; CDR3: CASSLGGLLETQYF
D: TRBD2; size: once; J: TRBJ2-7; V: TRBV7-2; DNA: TGTGCCAGCAGCCGGACGGTCCTAGCGGGATGGGAGCAGTACTTC; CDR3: CASSRTVLAGWEQYF
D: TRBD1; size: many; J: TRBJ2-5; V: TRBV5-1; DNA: TGCGCCAGCAGCCAGGGACAGGGGAGTTGGGGGACCCAGTACTTC; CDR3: CASSQGQGSWGTQYF
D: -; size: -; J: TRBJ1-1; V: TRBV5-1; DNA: TGCGCCAGCAGCCCGCAGATCGGATCCTCTGAAGCTTTCTTT; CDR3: CASSPQIGSSEAFF
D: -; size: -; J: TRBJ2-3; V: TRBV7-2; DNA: TGTGCCAGCAGCATTATGGGCGGGAGCACAGATACGCAGTATTTT; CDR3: CASSIMGGSTDTQYF
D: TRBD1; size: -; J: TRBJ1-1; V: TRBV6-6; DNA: TGTGCCAGCAGTTCTCCGACAGGGGCCACCCTTGAAGCTTTCTTT; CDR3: CASSSPTGATLEAFF
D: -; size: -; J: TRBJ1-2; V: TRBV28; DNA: TGTGCGGGAAAGCGGGGATTGGGAAGCTACACCTTC; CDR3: CAGKRGLGSYTF
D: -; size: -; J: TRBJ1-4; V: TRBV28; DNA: TGTGCCAGCAGTTTCCAGATCGGGTCTCTCGAAAAACTGTTTTTT; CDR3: CASSFQIGSLEKLFF
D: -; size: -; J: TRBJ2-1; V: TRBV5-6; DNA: TGTGCCACGGAGTCCAGGGTGGCCCCCGGACACCGAGCCTACAATGAGCAGTTCTTC; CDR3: CATESRVAPGHRAYNEQFF
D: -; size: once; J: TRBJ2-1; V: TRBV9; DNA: TGTGCCAGCAGCCCCAGCGGCAATGAGCAGTTCTTC; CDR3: CASSPSGNEQFF
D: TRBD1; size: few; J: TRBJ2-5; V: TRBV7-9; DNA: TGTGCCAGCAGCTTTGGACAGGGGGCTGGCGGGACCCAGTACTTC; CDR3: CASSFGQGAGGTQYF
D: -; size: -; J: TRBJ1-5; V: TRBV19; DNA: TGTGCCAGTAGTATAGGTGGTAATCAGCCCCAGCATTTT; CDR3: CASSIGGNQPQHF
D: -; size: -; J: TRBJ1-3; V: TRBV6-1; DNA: TGTGCCAGCAGTGTTAGGGGGGGAAACACCATATATTTT; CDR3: CASSVRGGNTIYF
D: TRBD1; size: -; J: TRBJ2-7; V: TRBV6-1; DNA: TGTGCCAGCAGTGAATCGGCAGGGGGCGCCGAGGACGAGCAGTACTTC; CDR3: CASSESAGGAEDEQYF
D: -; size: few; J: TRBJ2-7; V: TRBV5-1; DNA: TGCGCCAGCAGCCCAGGGCCGGACTACGAGCAGTACTTC; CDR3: CASSPGPDYEQYF
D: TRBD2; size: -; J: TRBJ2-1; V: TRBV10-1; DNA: TGCGCCAGCAGTGACCCCGGGACTAGCGTATACAATGAGCAGTTCTTC; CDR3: CASSDPGTSVYNEQFF
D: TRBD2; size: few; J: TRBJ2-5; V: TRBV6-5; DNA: TGTGCCAGCAGTTACTCGGGCGGCGGGAGGAAGACCCAGTACTTC; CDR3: CASSYSGGGRKTQYF
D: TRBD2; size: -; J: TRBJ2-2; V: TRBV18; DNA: TGTGCCAGCTCACCAAGGAGCGGGATGGACACCGGGGAGCTGTTTTTT; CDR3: CASSPRSGMDTGELFF
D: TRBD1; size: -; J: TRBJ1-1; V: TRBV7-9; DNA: TGTGCCAGCAGCTGGCCCCGAGCCGGACAGGGGAACACTGAAGCTTTCTTT; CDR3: CASSWPRAGQGNTEAFF
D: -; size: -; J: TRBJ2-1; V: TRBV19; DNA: TGTGCCAGTAGTATGACCCTAGGGGGTGGGAATGAGCAGTTCTTC; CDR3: CASSMTLGGGNEQFF
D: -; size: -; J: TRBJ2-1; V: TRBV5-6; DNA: TGTGCCAGCAGGTGGGGTACCGACCAGTTCTTC; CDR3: CASRWGTDQFF
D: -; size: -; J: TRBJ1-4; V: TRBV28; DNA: TGTGCCAGCAGCCCCGACAGTTATAATGAAAAACTGTTTTTT; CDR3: CASSPDSYNEKLFF
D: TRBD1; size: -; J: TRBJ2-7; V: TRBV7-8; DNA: TGTGCCAGCAGCTTAGTTGGCGGGACAGGGAATACCTACGAGCAGTACTTC; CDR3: CASSLVGGTGNTYEQYF
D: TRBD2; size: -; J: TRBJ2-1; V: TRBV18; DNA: TGTGCCAGCGTCTCCGGGACTAGGCCCTACAATGAGCAGTTCTTC; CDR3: CASVSGTRPYNEQFF
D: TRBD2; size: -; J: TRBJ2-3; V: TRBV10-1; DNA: TGCGCCAGCAGCCGGGGGGGATTAACTAGCAGCACAGATACGCAGTATTTT; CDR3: CASSRGGLTSSTDTQYF
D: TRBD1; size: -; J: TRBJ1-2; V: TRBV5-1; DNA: TGCGCCAGCAGATCCAACCGGGACAGAGCCTATGGCTACACCTTC; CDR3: CASRSNRDRAYGYTF
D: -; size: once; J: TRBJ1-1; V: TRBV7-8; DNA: TGTGCCAGCAGTTTGCCCGGGACACGGAATACTGAAGCTTTCTTT; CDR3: CASSLPGTRNTEAFF
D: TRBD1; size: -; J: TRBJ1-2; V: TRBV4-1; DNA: TGCGCCAGCAGCCACTGGGACAGGGGAAAGGTTGGCTACACCTTC; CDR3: CASSHWDRGKVGYTF
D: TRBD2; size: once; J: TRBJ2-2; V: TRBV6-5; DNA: TGTGCCAGCAGTTACAGGGCTAGCGGGGCCGGGGAGCTGTTTTTT; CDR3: CASSYRASGAGELFF
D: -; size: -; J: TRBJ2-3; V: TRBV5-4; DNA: TGTGCCACCGCGGGACAAACAGATACGCAGTATTTT; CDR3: CATAGQTDTQYF
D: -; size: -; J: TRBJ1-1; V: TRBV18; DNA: TGTGCCAGCTCACCAGGGATGGGGGGCAACACTGAAGCTTTCTTT; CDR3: CASSPGMGGNTEAFF
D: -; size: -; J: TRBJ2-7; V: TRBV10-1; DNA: TGCGCCAGCAGTGATCCCCAGGGCTACACCGAGCAGTACTTC; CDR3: CASSDPQGYTEQYF
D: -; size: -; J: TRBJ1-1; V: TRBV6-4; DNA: TGTGCCACCATTAGGGCGGGGGCGCATCACACTGAAGCTTTCTTT; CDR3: CATIRAGAHHTEAFF
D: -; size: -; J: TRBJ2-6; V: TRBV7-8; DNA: TGTGCCAGCAGCTTAGTGGTCGCGCGGATGTCTGGGGCCAACGTCCTGACTTTC; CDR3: CASSLVVARMSGANVLTF
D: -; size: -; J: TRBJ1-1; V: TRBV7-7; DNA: TGTGCCAGCAGCTTAGATGAGGGGGGCGAAGCTTTCTTT; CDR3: CASSLDEGGEAFF
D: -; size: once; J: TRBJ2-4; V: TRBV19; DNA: TGTGCCAGTAGTATCACCCGGCTACTTAAAAACATTCAGTACTTC; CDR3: CASSITRLLKNIQYF
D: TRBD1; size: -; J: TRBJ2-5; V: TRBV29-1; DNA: TGCAGCGGTACCGGGACAGGGACGCAGACCCAGTACTTC; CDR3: CSGTGTGTQTQYF
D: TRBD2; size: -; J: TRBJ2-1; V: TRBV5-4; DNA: TGTGCCAGCAGCTCATGGACTAGCGGGAGTAATGAGCAGTTCTTC; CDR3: CASSSWTSGSNEQFF
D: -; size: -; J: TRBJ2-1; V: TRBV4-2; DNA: TGTGCCAGCAGCCAAGATGGGGTTCAGGAGTTCTTC; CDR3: CASSQDGVQEFF
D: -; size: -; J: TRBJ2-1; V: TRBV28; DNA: TGTGCCAGCAGTGACGGGCTAGCGAGACGCAATGAGCAGTTCTTC; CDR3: CASSDGLARRNEQFF
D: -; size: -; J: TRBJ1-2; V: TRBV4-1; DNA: TGCGCCAGCAGCCAAGGGGTTGGGGTTGGCTACACCTTC; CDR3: CASSQGVGVGYTF
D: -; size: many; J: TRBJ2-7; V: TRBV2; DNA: TGTGCCAGCAGTGGACAGACCTACGAGCAGTACTTC; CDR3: CASSGQTYEQYF
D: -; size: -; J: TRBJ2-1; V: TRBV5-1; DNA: TGCGCCAGCAGCTTGAGACTAGTGTCCTACAATGAGCAGTTCTTC; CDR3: CASSLRLVSYNEQFF